The source of this TCR beta chain is a study of blood T cell repertoires in COVID-19. Across the study: Acute and convalescent COVID-19 samples came from the United States, Italy and Spain. T cells, B-cell-depleted T cells, or PBMCs provided the cDNA or gDNA that served as material.

This CDR3 is 17 amino acids long. The germline CDR1 and CDR2 sequences are SGHAT and FQNNGV. The ends lost 5 bases at V and 0 bases at J; junction bases unmatched: 12. As originally analysed: Counts of nucleated cells, estimated from reference gene primer amplification, were obtained. Clones were sequenced by immunoSEQ multiplex PCR, and TCRdb holds only the in-frame ones, with some missing. V and J calls and clone size are copied from that table; D and trimming were computed from the DNA. The table has roughly 230,000 clones, roughly nine tenths seen once. This receptor was taken from a woman aged 40 to 50 who had recovered from COVID-19. V is TRBV11-2 and J is TRBJ1-1; TRBD1 aligns across 7 bases. Sequenced sample: peripheral blood. The CDR3 loop reads CASSLRQGERLNTEAFF. The CDR3 nucleotides read TGTGCCAGCAGCCTGAGACAGGGCGAGAGATTGAACACTGAAGCTTTCTTT.